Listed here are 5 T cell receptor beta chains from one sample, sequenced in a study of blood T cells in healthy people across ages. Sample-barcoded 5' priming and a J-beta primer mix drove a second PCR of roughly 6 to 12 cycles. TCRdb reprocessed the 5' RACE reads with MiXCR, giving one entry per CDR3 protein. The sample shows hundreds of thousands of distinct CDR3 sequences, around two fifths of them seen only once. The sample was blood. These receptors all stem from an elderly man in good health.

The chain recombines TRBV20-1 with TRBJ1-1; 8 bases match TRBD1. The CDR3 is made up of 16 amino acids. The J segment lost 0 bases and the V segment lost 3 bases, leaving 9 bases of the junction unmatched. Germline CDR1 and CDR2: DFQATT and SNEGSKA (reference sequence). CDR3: CSASSGTGDMNTEAFF. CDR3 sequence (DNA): TGCAGTGCTAGCTCGGGGACAGGAGATATGAACACTGAAGCTTTCTTT.

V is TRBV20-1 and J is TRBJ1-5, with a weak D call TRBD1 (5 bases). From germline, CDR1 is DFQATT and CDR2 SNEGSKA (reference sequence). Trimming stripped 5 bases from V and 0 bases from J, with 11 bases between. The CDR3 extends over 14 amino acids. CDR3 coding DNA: TGCAGTGCTCTTGACAGATATAGCAATCAGCCCCAGCATTTT. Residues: CSALDRYSNQPQHF.

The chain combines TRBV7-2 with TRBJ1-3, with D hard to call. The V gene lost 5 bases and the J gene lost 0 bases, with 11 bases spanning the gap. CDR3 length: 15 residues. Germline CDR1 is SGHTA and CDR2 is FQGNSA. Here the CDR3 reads CASSPFPFSGNTIYF. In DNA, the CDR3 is TGTGCCAGCAGCCCATTTCCGTTCTCTGGAAACACCATATATTTT. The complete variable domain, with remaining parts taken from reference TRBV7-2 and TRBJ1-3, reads GAGVSQSPSNKVTEKGKDVELRCDPISGHTALYWYRQSLGQGLEFLIYFQGNSAPDKSGLPSDRFSAERTGGSVSTLTIQRTQQEDSAVYLCASSPFPFSGNTIYFGEGSWLTVV.

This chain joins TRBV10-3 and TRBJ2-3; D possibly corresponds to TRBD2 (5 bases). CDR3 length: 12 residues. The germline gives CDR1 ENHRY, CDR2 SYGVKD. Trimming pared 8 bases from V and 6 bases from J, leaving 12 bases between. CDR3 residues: CAIRTPTDTQYF. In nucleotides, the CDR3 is TGTGCCATCCGGACTCCGACGGATACGCAGTATTTT.

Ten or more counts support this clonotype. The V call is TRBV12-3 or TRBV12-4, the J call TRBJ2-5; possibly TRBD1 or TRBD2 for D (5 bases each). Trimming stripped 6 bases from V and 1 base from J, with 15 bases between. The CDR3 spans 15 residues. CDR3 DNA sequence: TGTGCCAGCAGACCCCGGGACCCCTCCCAAGAGACCCAGTACTTC. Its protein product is CASRPRDPSQETQYF.